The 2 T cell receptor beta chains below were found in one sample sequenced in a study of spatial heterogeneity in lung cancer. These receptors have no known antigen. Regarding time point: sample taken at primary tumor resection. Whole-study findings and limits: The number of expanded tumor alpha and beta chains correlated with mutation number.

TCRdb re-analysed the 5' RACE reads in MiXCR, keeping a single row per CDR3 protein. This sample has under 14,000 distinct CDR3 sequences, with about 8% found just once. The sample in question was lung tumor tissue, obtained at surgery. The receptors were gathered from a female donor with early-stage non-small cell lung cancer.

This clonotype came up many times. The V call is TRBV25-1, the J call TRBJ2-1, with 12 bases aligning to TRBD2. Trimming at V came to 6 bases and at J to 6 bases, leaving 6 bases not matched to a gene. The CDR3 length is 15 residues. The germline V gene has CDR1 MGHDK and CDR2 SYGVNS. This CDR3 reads CASRDPSGGGNEQFF. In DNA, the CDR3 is TGTGCCAGCAGGGATCCTAGCGGGGGGGGCAATGAGCAGTTCTTC.

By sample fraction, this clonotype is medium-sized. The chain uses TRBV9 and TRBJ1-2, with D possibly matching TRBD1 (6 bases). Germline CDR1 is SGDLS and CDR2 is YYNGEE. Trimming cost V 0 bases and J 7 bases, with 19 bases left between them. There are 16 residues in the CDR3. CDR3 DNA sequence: TGTGCCAGCAGCGTAGGTGGGGGCACGCAAGTCGGTGGCTACACCTTC. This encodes CASSVGGGTQVGGYTF.